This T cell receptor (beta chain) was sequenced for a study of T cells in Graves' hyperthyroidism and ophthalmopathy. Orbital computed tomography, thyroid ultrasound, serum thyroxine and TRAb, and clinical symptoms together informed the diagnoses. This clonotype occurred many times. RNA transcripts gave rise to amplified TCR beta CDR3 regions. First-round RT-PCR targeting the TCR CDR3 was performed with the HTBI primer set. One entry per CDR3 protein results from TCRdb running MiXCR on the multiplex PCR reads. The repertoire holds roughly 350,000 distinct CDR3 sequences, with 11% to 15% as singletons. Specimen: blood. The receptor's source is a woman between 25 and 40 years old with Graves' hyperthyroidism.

The CDR3 sequence is CASSVEGPNEKLFF. The DNA for the CDR3 is TGTGCCAGCAGCGTCGAGGGACCTAATGAAAAACTGTTTTTT. The chain couples TRBV7-9 to TRBJ1-4; a weak D match, TRBD1 (5 bases). The CDR3 spans 14 residues. CDR1 SEHNR and CDR2 FQNEAQ come from the germline V gene (reference sequence). V was clipped by 5 bases and J by 3 bases, with 10 bases between them.